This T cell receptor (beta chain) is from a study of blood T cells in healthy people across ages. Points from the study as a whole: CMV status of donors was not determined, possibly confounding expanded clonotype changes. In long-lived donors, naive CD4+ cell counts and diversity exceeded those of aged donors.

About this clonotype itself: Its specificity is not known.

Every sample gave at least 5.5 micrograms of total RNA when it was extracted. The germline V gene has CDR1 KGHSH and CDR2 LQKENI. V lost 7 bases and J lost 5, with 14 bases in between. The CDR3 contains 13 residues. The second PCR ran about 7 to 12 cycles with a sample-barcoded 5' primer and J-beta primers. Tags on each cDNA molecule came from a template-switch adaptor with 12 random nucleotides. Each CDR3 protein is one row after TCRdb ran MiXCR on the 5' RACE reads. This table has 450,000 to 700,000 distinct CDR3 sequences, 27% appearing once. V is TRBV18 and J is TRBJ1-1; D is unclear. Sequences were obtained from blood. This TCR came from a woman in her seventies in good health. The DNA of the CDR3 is TGTGCCAGCTTACAGACTGCGGGGACTGAAGCTTTCTTT. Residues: CASLQTAGTEAFF.